This TCR beta chain was retrieved from a study of cytomegalovirus exposure and HLA in healthy donors. The PCR used 60 Vbeta and 13 Jbeta primers. The data were produced by immunoSEQ multiplex PCR, yet TCRdb's version contains in-frame clones alone and is incomplete. This sample has around 150,000 clones, with more than 75% found just once. Germline V gene sequence: CDR1 MNHEY, CDR2 SVGAGI. V shed 0 bases and J shed 5 bases, with 10 bases lying between them. The CDR3 extends over 14 amino acids. Sequencing was performed on PBMCs. The V gene is TRBV6-5, the J gene TRBJ2-5; D perhaps matches TRBD2 (5 bases). The sequence was obtained from a man between 18 and 35 years old in good health and CMV-seronegative. The CDR3 coding sequence is TGTGCCAGCAGTTACTCGTTGACGGGGGAGACCCAGTACTTC. This sequence encodes CASSYSLTGETQYF.